This entry lists 25 T cell receptor beta chains sequenced from one sample in a study of blood T cell repertoires in COVID-19. The assay was immunoSEQ multiplex PCR, and TCRdb's table has in-frame clones only and misses some. The data contain about 220,000 clones, roughly 84% of them singletons. The material sequenced was peripheral blood. The receptors originated from a woman aged 55-69 years with acute or convalescent COVID-19.

J is TRBJ1-5 and V is TRBV6-5; TRBD1 agrees at 9 bases. This CDR3 region has 14 residues. Germline V gene lookup returns CDR1 MNHEY and CDR2 SVGAGI. Germline trimming cut 7 bases from V and 5 bases from J; bases unmatched to any gene: 6. CDR3 sequence (DNA): TGTGCCAGCATGGGACAGGGCTATTATCAGCCCCAGCATTTT. Protein: CASMGQGYYQPQHF.

The rearrangement joins TRBV6-5 to TRBJ1-1, with D tentatively TRBD1 (6 bases). Germline V gene sequence: CDR1 MNHEY, CDR2 SVGAGI. The ends were cut back, 10 bases at V and 12 bases at J, with 24 bases in the middle. The CDR3 runs to 13 residues. CDR3 region: CANRGGGQLRTFF. The CDR3 DNA reads TGTGCCAACAGAGGGGGTGGACAGTTGAGAACTTTCTTT.

The chain combines TRBV27 with TRBJ2-2, with no clear D. Germline CDR1 is MNHEY and CDR2 is SMNVEV (reference sequence). The CDR3 totals 17 residues. The V end was cut by 0 bases, the J end by 1 base, with 12 bases between. The CDR3 loop reads CASSLSPGSLNTGELFF. The CDR3 coding sequence is TGTGCCAGCAGTTTATCGCCAGGAAGCTTGAACACCGGGGAGCTGTTTTTT.

The rearrangement joins TRBV6-2 or TRBV6-3 to TRBJ1-1; D is perhaps TRBD1 (6 bases). This CDR3 region has 14 residues. V gave up 0 bases and J gave up 6 bases, with 11 bases separating them. Germline V lookup: CDR1 MNHEY, CDR2 SVGEGT. The CDR3 reads CASSYSNRVSEAFF. The CDR3 coding sequence is TGTGCCAGCAGTTACTCGAACAGGGTGTCTGAAGCTTTCTTT.

The table lists this clone with a few counts. V gene TRBV7-2 combines with J gene TRBJ1-2, with a weak D call TRBD1 (5 bases). CDR3 length equals 14 residues. Trimming took 3 bases from V and 5 from J, leaving 13 bases between them. Germline CDR1 and CDR2: SGHTA and FQGNSA. CDR3 sequence reads: CASSFQEGRYGYTF. The CDR3 coding sequence is TGTGCCAGCAGCTTCCAGGAGGGACGGTATGGCTACACCTTC.

V is TRBV29-1 and J is TRBJ2-7; D is undetermined. Looked up from germline, CDR1 is SQVTM and CDR2 is ANQGSEA. The CDR3 has 11 residues. Trimming stripped 7 bases from V and 8 bases from J, with 15 bases between. This CDR3 reads CSGGSGPQQYF. The DNA for the CDR3 is TGCAGCGGAGGCAGTGGCCCTCAGCAGTACTTC.

The V and J genes are TRBV30 and TRBJ1-2; 9 bases line up with TRBD1. The CDR3 spans 14 residues. V shed 3 bases, J shed 3 bases, and the junction held 5 bases outside the gene matches. Germline-derived CDR1 and CDR2 are GTSNPN and SVGIG (reference sequence). The CDR3 reads CAWRGQGFHYGYTF. The CDR3 DNA follows: TGTGCCTGGAGGGGACAGGGTTTTCACTATGGCTACACCTTC.

V and J are TRBV7-9 and TRBJ1-4; 9 bases match TRBD1. After removal of 5 bases from V and 7 bases from J, the junction contained 8 bases not matched to a gene. CDR1 SEHNR and CDR2 FQNEAQ come from the germline V gene (reference sequence). The CDR3 is made up of 15 amino acids. The CDR3 DNA reads TGTGCCAGCAGCCCACAGGGGGCGCGTAGTGAAAAACTGTTTTTT. Translating it yields CASSPQGARSEKLFF.

This chain connects TRBV6-1 to TRBJ1-5; D gene uncertain. V was cut by 0 bases and J by 6 bases, with 6 bases left in between. The CDR3 extends over 13 amino acids. Germline V gives CDR1 MNHNS, CDR2 SASEGT. CDR3 residues: CASSEAPSQPQHF. The DNA of the CDR3 is TGTGCCAGCAGTGAAGCTCCGAGTCAGCCCCAGCATTTT.

This clone came up a few times. The chain employs TRBV11-2 and TRBJ2-2, with TRBD1 as a possible D gene (6 bases). Germline CDR1 reads SGHAT; CDR2 reads FQNNGV. V shed 5 bases and J shed 1 base, with 8 bases lying between them. This CDR3 spans 14 amino acids. The CDR3 reads CASSRRGNTGELFF. The CDR3 DNA reads TGTGCCAGCAGCCGCAGGGGGAACACCGGGGAGCTGTTTTTT.

The chain combines TRBV29-1 with TRBJ2-2; weak D call: TRBD1 (6 bases). The germline V gene encodes CDR1 SQVTM and CDR2 ANQGSEA. The V end was cut by 6 bases, the J end by 1 base, with 12 bases between. The CDR3 has 14 amino acids. The CDR3 loop is CSVRLGQNTGELFF. CDR3 DNA: TGCAGCGTCCGGTTGGGACAGAACACCGGGGAGCTGTTTTTT.

The chain couples TRBV5-1 to TRBJ2-2, with D perhaps matching TRBD1 (6 bases). Germline V gene lookup returns CDR1 SGHRS and CDR2 YFSETQ. This CDR3 comprises 14 residues. The V end was cut by 4 bases, the J end by 5 bases, with 12 bases between. The CDR3 DNA follows: TGCGCCAGCAGCATTGGGGGCGGAACCGGGGAGCTGTTTTTT. Its protein is CASSIGGGTGELFF.

V and J are TRBV4-1 and TRBJ2-3, with 10 bases lining up with TRBD2. J was trimmed by 1 base and V by 6 bases; bases with no gene match: 7. Germline V gene data show CDR1 as MGHRA and CDR2 as YSYEKL. The CDR3 is made up of 16 amino acids. The CDR3 here is CASSRLAGEGTDTQYF. The CDR3, as DNA: TGCGCCAGCAGTCGTCTAGCGGGGGAAGGCACAGATACGCAGTATTTT.

The chain couples TRBV19 to TRBJ1-5; D call uncertain. The V gene lost 3 bases and the J gene lost 4 bases, with 4 bases spanning the gap. Germline CDR1 is LNHDA and CDR2 is SQIVND (reference sequence). CDR3 size: 12 residues. Here the CDR3 DNA reads TGTGCCAGTAGTATTCTGAATCAGCCCCAGCATTTT. Protein product: CASSILNQPQHF.

V usage is TRBV6-5 and J usage is TRBJ1-3; D remains ambiguous. Germline V gene lookup returns CDR1 MNHEY and CDR2 SVGAGI. V shed 2 bases and J shed 0 bases, with 11 bases lying between them. This CDR3 is 16 amino acids long. CDR3 residues: CASSYGLTGSGNTIYF. CDR3 bases: TGTGCCAGCAGTTACGGTCTAACGGGCTCTGGAAACACCATATATTTT.

The chain couples TRBV7-9 to TRBJ2-3; TRBD1 is a possible D gene (6 bases). This CDR3 comprises 15 residues. CDR1 is SEHNR and CDR2 is FQNEAQ in the germline V gene (reference sequence). Deletions cut 4 bases from V and 6 bases from J, with 17 bases between. CDR3 DNA: TGTGCCAGCAGCTCCGACCCATACAGGGATGATACGCAGTATTTT. Translation gives CASSSDPYRDDTQYF.

This chain links TRBV5-1 with TRBJ1-2; TRBD1 matches at 7 bases. V lost 4 bases and J lost 3; bases outside the gene matches: 6. Germline V CDR1 and CDR2: SGHRS, YFSETQ. This CDR3 has 14 residues. CDR3 nucleotides: TGCGCCAGCAGCCCGCGGACAGGCTACTATGGCTACACCTTC. Translating gives CASSPRTGYYGYTF.

The V call is TRBV12-3 or TRBV12-4, the J call TRBJ2-7; D may be TRBD2 (6 bases). The CDR3 spans 13 residues. V lost 1 base to trimming and J lost 6 bases, with 10 bases between them. The DNA of the CDR3 is TGTGCCAGCAGTTTAGGGGTGGGGGGCGAGCAGTACTTC. Translating it yields CASSLGVGGEQYF.

The chain recombines TRBV5-6 with TRBJ1-6; no definite D call. This CDR3 contains 14 residues. Trimming took 5 bases from V and 9 from J, leaving 15 bases between them. Germline loops: CDR1 SGHDT, CDR2 YYEEEE. The CDR3 DNA is TGTGCCAGCAGACCCTTGTCGGGTATTTCACCCCTCCACTTT. Translated: CASRPLSGISPLHF.

CDR3 nucleotide sequence: TGTGCCAGCAGTGAAACACCGACAGGGCGGAAACTGTTTTTT. Translating it yields CASSETPTGRKLFF. The chain employs TRBV6-1 and TRBJ1-4; TRBD1 matches 7 bases. From germline, CDR1 is MNHNS and CDR2 SASEGT. The trim removed 2 bases at V and 11 bases at J, leaving 8 bases unmatched. This CDR3 region has 14 residues.

The chain combines TRBV6-2 or TRBV6-3 with TRBJ1-5, with D possibly matching TRBD1 (5 bases). The germline V gene has CDR1 MNHEY and CDR2 SVGEGT. The CDR3 is 14 residues long. V lost 2 bases, J lost 2 bases, and 7 bases lay in between. CDR3 loop: CASSYVQGNQPQHF. The CDR3 region has the DNA TGTGCCAGCAGTTACGTACAGGGCAATCAGCCCCAGCATTTT.

This clone was observed a handful of times. The V gene is TRBV15, the J gene TRBJ2-5; perhaps TRBD1 as D (5 bases). Trimming shortened V by 0 bases and J by 2 bases, and 10 bases separated the two germline ends. The CDR3 consists of 15 residues. CDR1 is LNHNV, CDR2 YYDKDF, per germline (reference sequence). The CDR3 here is CATSRDPSGQETQYF. The CDR3 region has the DNA TGTGCCACCAGCAGAGACCCTTCAGGGCAAGAGACCCAGTACTTC. Full variable domain (missing parts from reference TRBV15 and TRBJ2-5): DAMVIQNPRYQVTQFGKPVTLSCSQTLNHNVMYWYQQKSSQAPKLLFHYYDKDFNNEADTPDNFQSRRPNTSFCFLDIRSPGLGDTAMYLCATSRDPSGQETQYFGPGTRLLVL.

The rearrangement uses TRBV28 and TRBJ1-1; 10 bases map to TRBD1. Germline CDR1 MDHEN, CDR2 SYDVKM. With 3 bases clipped from V and 0 bases from J, the junction kept 4 bases outside the gene matches. CDR3 length equals 16 residues. In DNA, the CDR3 is TGTGCCAGCAGTTTGGCCGGGACAGGGGTGAACACTGAAGCTTTCTTT. This codes for CASSLAGTGVNTEAFF.

A remark on this clone: Other DNA sequences within the sample encode an identical CDR3. This chain connects TRBV7-3 to TRBJ1-1; the D is unclear. The CDR3 has 13 amino acids. CDR1 SGHTA and CDR2 FQGTGA come from the germline V gene. Trimming removed 3 bases from V and 2 bases from J, with 7 bases in between. CDR3 DNA: TGTGCCAGCAGCTTCCTATACAACACTGAAGCTTTCTTT. Its translation is CASSFLYNTEAFF.

V and J are TRBV6-1 and TRBJ1-4; possible D gene TRBD1, 5 bases. The germline gives CDR1 MNHNS, CDR2 SASEGT. The germline V and J ends were trimmed by 3 bases and 8 bases, with 10 bases remaining between them. There are 13 residues in the CDR3. CDR3 residues: CASSEGGSEKLFF. The CDR3 DNA follows: TGTGCCAGCAGTGAGGGGGGATCGGAAAAACTGTTTTTT.